This TCR beta chain was sequenced during a study of lymphopenia after photon versus proton radiotherapy. The study, taken as a whole, reports: Relative stability marked proton patients; photon patients lost diversity and naive cells. Survival link was tested only in deceased patients; proton benefit remains a possibility. A bigger post-nadir fall in TCR diversity correlated inversely with survival time in deceased patients.

The assay was immunoSEQ multiplex PCR, and TCRdb's table has in-frame clones only and misses some. The sample has 150,000 to 200,000 clones; more than 85% are singletons. Concerning this clone itself: The target antigen is unknown.

Sequencing used peripheral blood, obtained from a patient treated with photon-based radiotherapy. This TCR was recovered from a man aged 50 to 59 with gastric cancer.

The CDR3 is CATRGGPNTGELFF. The CDR3 DNA reads as TGTGCCACCAGAGGGGGTCCGAACACCGGGGAGCTGTTTTTT. The genes are TRBV10-3 and TRBJ2-2; possible D gene TRBD1, 6 bases. The ends were cut back, 10 bases at V and 0 bases at J, with 12 bases in the middle. Germline CDR1 and CDR2: ENHRY and SYGVKD. The CDR3 spans 14 residues.